This is a list of T cell receptor beta chains from one sample in a study of graft-versus-host responses after intestinal transplantation. The method was immunoSEQ multiplex PCR; TCRdb's version includes in-frame clones alone and lacks a portion of them. Found here are 23,000 or so clones, roughly 93% of them singletons; the top ten hold around 0.54%. The specimen was PBMCs, collected 18 days after transplant. The receptors come from a human patient who received an intestinal transplant, so some T cells may come from the graft donor. Each CDR3 is given with its conserved first and last residue. The D gene is left open where the match is weak. Clone size appears in some rows only: once, few, many, or a class for an expanded clone.

V gene	D gene	clone size	J gene	CDR3 DNA	CDR3 protein
TRBV15	.	.	TRBJ2-3	TGTGCCACCAGCAGAGATCCGGCGGATACGCAGTATTTT	CATSRDPADTQYF
TRBV27	TRBD2	.	TRBJ2-3	TGTGCCAGCGTAGCGGGGGGGAGCACAGATACGCAGTATTTT	CASVAGGSTDTQYF
TRBV7-9	.	.	TRBJ2-5	TGTGCCAGCAGCTTACAGGGGCAAGAGACCCAGTACTTC	CASSLQGQETQYF
TRBV5-8	TRBD1	once	TRBJ2-2	TGTGCCATCCGTCCCCGGACAGGTTTGGGCTGGGGCACCGGGGAGCTGTTTTTT	CAIRPRTGLGWGTGELFF
TRBV18	.	.	TRBJ1-3	TGTGCCAGCACAAATGGACAGCCTTCTGGAAACACCATATATTTT	CASTNGQPSGNTIYF
TRBV11-2	.	.	TRBJ2-2	TGTGCCAGCAGCTTCGTAGATGCCGGGGAGCTGTTTTTT	CASSFVDAGELFF
TRBV6-1	.	.	TRBJ1-1	TGTGCCAGCAGACCGGGCGGGGGGGAAGCTTTCTTT	CASRPGGGEAFF
TRBV18	.	.	TRBJ1-1	TGTGCCAGCCATAAACTGGCGCGGGACACTGAAGCTTTCTTT	CASHKLARDTEAFF
TRBV30	TRBD2	.	TRBJ2-3	TGTGCCTGGAGTTGGCTAGCGGGGGCCACAGATACGCAGTATTTT	CAWSWLAGATDTQYF
TRBV25-1	.	.	TRBJ2-1	TGTGCCAGTCAACAGACTAACAATGAGCAGTTCTTC	CASQQTNNEQFF
TRBV9	.	.	TRBJ1-1	TGTGCCAGCAGCTTAACGGGGAACACTGAAGCTTTCTTT	CASSLTGNTEAFF
TRBV19	.	once	TRBJ1-2	TGTGCCAGTCGGACGGAGAACTATGGCTACACCTTC	CASRTENYGYTF
TRBV19	.	.	TRBJ1-3	TGTGCCAGTAGTATAGACAGATACTCTGGAAACACCATATATTTT	CASSIDRYSGNTIYF
TRBV4-2	.	.	TRBJ2-1	TGTGCCAGCAGCCAAGACTACGGGGGCCCGGCGGAGCAGTTCTTC	CASSQDYGGPAEQFF
TRBV4-1	.	.	TRBJ2-7	TGCGCCAGCAGCCTGGGACTGACCTACGAGCAGTACTTC	CASSLGLTYEQYF
TRBV5-1	.	medium-sized	TRBJ1-5	TGCGCCAGCAGCTTGGACCGCAATCAGCCCCAGCATTTT	CASSLDRNQPQHF
TRBV2	.	.	TRBJ2-3	TGTGCCAGCAGGGAAGTGACAAAAGATACGCAGTATTTT	CASREVTKDTQYF
TRBV5-1	.	.	TRBJ2-4	TGCGCCAGCAGCGACATAGGGGACGGGGGCTATGGCATTCAGTACTTC	CASSDIGDGGYGIQYF
TRBV10-2	.	.	TRBJ1-6	TGCGCCAGCAGGGGGGGGGATTCACCCCTCCACTTT	CASRGGDSPLHF
TRBV6-5	.	.	TRBJ1-1	TGTGCCAGCAGTGAATACGGGGCGGGAGCTTTCTTT	CASSEYGAGAFF
TRBV4-2	TRBD2	.	TRBJ2-3	TGTGCCAGCAGCCAAGACCCAAGCGGGGGGGTCGTTGGTACGCAGTATTTT	CASSQDPSGGVVGTQYF
TRBV9	.	.	TRBJ1-1	TGTGCCAGCAGCGTAGTGGCGGGCATGAACACTGAAGCTTTCTTT	CASSVVAGMNTEAFF
TRBV11-3	TRBD1	.	TRBJ1-3	TGTGCCAGCAGCTCGAAAGCCGGGACAGAATTTGGAAACACCATATATTTT	CASSSKAGTEFGNTIYF
TRBV6-1	.	.	TRBJ2-1	TGTGCCAGCAGTGCCCGGGCCCAAGGAGCTCCCAATGAGCAGTTCTTC	CASSARAQGAPNEQFF
TRBV2	.	.	TRBJ1-1	TGTGCCAGCATAGACAGTTCGTTTGTCGGGAACACTGAAGCTTTCTTT	CASIDSSFVGNTEAFF
TRBV6-5	TRBD1	once	TRBJ1-4	TGTGCCAGCACCAGACAGGGACGCGAAAAACTGTTTTTT	CASTRQGREKLFF
TRBV29-1	.	.	TRBJ2-1	TGCAGCGTTGCCGGGACGGACTCCTACAATGAGCAGTTCTTC	CSVAGTDSYNEQFF
TRBV6-1	.	.	TRBJ1-1	TGTGCCAGCAGTGTGGACGGCAAGAACACTGAAGCTTTCTTT	CASSVDGKNTEAFF
TRBV19	TRBD1	.	TRBJ1-2	TGTGCCAGTAGTGCCCAGGGGGCTCTTGGCTACACCTTC	CASSAQGALGYTF
TRBV9	.	.	TRBJ1-4	TGTGCCAGCAGCGGTCTAGGGGGAGCGATCAAGGAAAAACTGTTTTTT	CASSGLGGAIKEKLFF
TRBV5-1	.	.	TRBJ2-7	TGCGCCAGCAGCTTTCATGGCGACTCCTACGAGCAGTACTTC	CASSFHGDSYEQYF
TRBV5-1	.	.	TRBJ2-7	TGCGCCAGCAGCTCAGGGGATGCCTACGAGCAGTACTTC	CASSSGDAYEQYF
TRBV11-3	.	few	TRBJ2-5	TGTGCCAGCAGCTCCGGGGGAGTCAGGGAGACCCAGTACTTC	CASSSGGVRETQYF
TRBV4-1	.	.	TRBJ2-1	TGCGCCAGCAGCCAAGGTGTCGGTTCAAATGAGCAGTTCTTC	CASSQGVGSNEQFF
TRBV18	TRBD2	.	TRBJ2-1	TGTGCCAGCTCACCATCGACTAGCAGTGAGCAGTTCTTC	CASSPSTSSEQFF
TRBV4-2	TRBD1	.	TRBJ2-7	TGTGCCAGCAGCCAAGGGGACAGGGGCGAGCAGTACTTC	CASSQGDRGEQYF
TRBV7-9	TRBD1	.	TRBJ2-7	TGTGCCAGCAGCCCAAAGGTAGGGGGCAGCTACGAGCAGTACTTC	CASSPKVGGSYEQYF
TRBV4-2	.	.	TRBJ2-4	TGTGCCAGCAGCCAAGATCCCGGACTGGGAACTCCCAAAAACATTCAGTACTTC	CASSQDPGLGTPKNIQYF
TRBV7-9	.	few	TRBJ1-6	TGTGCCAGCAGCTTAGGGGCCCGGCCACCCCTCCACTTT	CASSLGARPPLHF
TRBV29-1	.	.	TRBJ2-7	TGCAGCGTTGCGGTTCCAAGGGCCGAGCAGTACTTC	CSVAVPRAEQYF
TRBV15	.	once	TRBJ2-1	TGTGCCACCAGCGATCAAGGGGGTCCCTCCTACAATGAGCAGTTCTTC	CATSDQGGPSYNEQFF
TRBV7-9	.	once	TRBJ2-5	TGTGCCAGCAGCTGGGAACTTGGGGAGACCCAGTACTTC	CASSWELGETQYF